A single sample is the source of the 8 T cell receptor beta chains below, sequenced in a study of T cells in tuberculosis. Libraries were prepared by immunoSEQ multiplex PCR; TCRdb keeps only in-frame clonotypes and omits some of them. The data show tens of thousands of clones, about 85% seen once. Time point described: new active TB diagnosis, blood taken before or within 7 days of starting treatment. This material consisted of PBMCs, taken at tuberculosis diagnosis. These receptors were taken from an adult with tuberculosis.

The rearrangement links TRBV7-2 to TRBJ2-4; a possible D gene is TRBD2 (7 bases). The germline V gene has CDR1 SGHTA and CDR2 FQGNSA. The germline V and J ends were trimmed by 5 bases and 6 bases, with 17 bases remaining between them. The CDR3 is made up of 15 amino acids. CDR3 DNA: TGTGCCAGCAGCCCCCCGAGGGGGGGGTCAAACATTCAGTACTTC. This encodes CASSPPRGGSNIQYF.

The chain couples TRBV11-2 to TRBJ1-2, with 9 positions matching TRBD1. The junction had 7 bases not matched to a gene; V was cut back by 1 base and J by 7 bases. Germline lookup yields CDR1 SGHAT and CDR2 FQNNGV. The CDR3 is 15 amino acids. The CDR3 DNA reads as TGTGCCAGCAGCTTAGCGGGCACAGGGGGCAGTGGCTACACCTTC. Translated: CASSLAGTGGSGYTF.

The chain is built from TRBV7-2 and TRBJ2-7; 7 positions match TRBD1. The CDR3 runs to 15 residues. V shed 3 bases and J 9 bases; nucleotides not matched to a gene: 14. The germline V gene encodes CDR1 SGHTA and CDR2 FQGNSA. The CDR3 nucleotides read TGTGCCAGCAGCTTGTCCAGAGGGGGCAATGGGCGGCAGTACTTC. Its translation: CASSLSRGGNGRQYF.

The chain employs TRBV19 and TRBJ1-5; D possibly corresponds to TRBD1 (5 bases). The CDR3 length is 15 residues. Germline lookup yields CDR1 LNHDA and CDR2 SQIVND (reference sequence). The germline V and J ends were trimmed by 5 bases and 0 bases, with 11 bases remaining between them. The CDR3 spells CASSPTGDSNQPQHF. The CDR3 DNA sequence: TGTGCCAGTAGTCCTACGGGGGATAGCAATCAGCCCCAGCATTTT.

This rearrangement joins TRBV6-1 to TRBJ1-1; TRBD1 matches 8 bases. The CDR3 covers 14 residues. Per the germline V gene, CDR1 is MNHNS and CDR2 is SASEGT. Trimming removed 5 bases from V and 8 bases from J; junction bases left unmatched: 10. The CDR3 nucleotides read TGTGCCAGCAGTTCCCCAGGACAGGGACGAGAAGCTTTCTTT. Its protein product is CASSSPGQGREAFF.

V and J are TRBV5-4 and TRBJ1-2; weak D call: TRBD1 (6 bases). CDR1 SGHNT and CDR2 YYREEE come from the germline V gene (reference sequence). The CDR3 contains 14 residues. V gave up 0 bases and J gave up 4 bases, with 10 bases separating them. The CDR3 region is CASSLGQGRYGYTF. The CDR3 coding sequence is TGTGCCAGCAGCTTGGGGCAGGGGCGCTATGGCTACACCTTC.

The rearrangement links TRBV27 to TRBJ2-7; 12 bases match TRBD2. Germline V CDR1 and CDR2: MNHEY, SMNVEV (reference sequence). The CDR3 loop spans 15 amino acids. Losses at the gene ends were 3 bases for V and 2 bases for J; bases not matched to a gene: 2. The CDR3 loop is CASSLGLAGTYEQYF. The CDR3 DNA sequence: TGTGCCAGCAGTTTGGGACTAGCGGGTACCTACGAGCAGTACTTC.

This chain connects TRBV5-8 to TRBJ2-7, with TRBD1 identical over 7 bases. Trimming at V came to 6 bases and at J to 1 base, leaving 16 bases not matched to a gene. Germline V lookup: CDR1 SGHTS, CDR2 YDEGEE. The CDR3 covers 17 residues. The CDR3 nucleotides are TGTGCCAGCACCACGAATACAGGGACAGTAATTTCCTACGAGCAGTACTTC. It codes for CASTTNTGTVISYEQYF.